These T cell receptor beta chains were read from a single sample in a study of cytomegalovirus exposure and HLA in healthy donors. Only in-frame clones appear in the TCRdb table, and some are missing; sequencing was by immunoSEQ multiplex PCR. The sample includes about 170,000 clones, around 92% of them seen just once. The sample consisted of PBMCs. These receptors all come from a woman under 30 in good health and CMV-seropositive. Each CDR3 is given with its conserved first and last residue. Fields, in order: J gene, D gene, CDR3 length, V gene, CDR3 protein, CDR3 DNA. D genes are given only for firm matches.

TRBJ1-1 | TRBD1 | 17 | TRBV7-9 | CASSLVVKGQGNTEAFF | TGTGCCAGCAGCTTAGTTGTGAAAGGACAGGGGAACACTGAAGCTTTCTTT
TRBJ1-2 | . | 11 | TRBV20-1 | CSASPRDGYTF | TGCAGTGCTAGTCCTCGAGATGGCTACACCTTC
TRBJ1-2 | . | 15 | TRBV27 | CASSFLGSTNYGYTF | TGTGCCAGCAGTTTTTTGGGCAGCACAAACTATGGCTACACCTTC
TRBJ1-3 | . | 14 | TRBV2 | CASSGETTGNTIYF | TGTGCCAGCAGTGGGGAGACAACTGGAAACACCATATATTTT
TRBJ2-3 | . | 17 | TRBV7-9 | CASSPGATGSGTDTQYF | TGTGCCAGCAGCCCGGGAGCGACAGGGAGTGGGACAGATACGCAGTATTTT
TRBJ2-3 | TRBD2 | 13 | TRBV6-5 | CASGTRPSDTQYF | TGTGCCAGCGGGACTAGGCCCTCAGATACGCAGTATTTT
TRBJ2-7 | TRBD1 | 16 | TRBV11-3 | CASSPRYTNRGHEQYF | TGTGCCAGCAGCCCCCGATATACAAACAGGGGCCACGAGCAGTACTTC
TRBJ2-2 | . | 14 | TRBV30 | CAWSVGHETGELFF | TGTGCCTGGAGTGTGGGACATGAAACCGGGGAGCTGTTTTTT
TRBJ2-7 | TRBD1 | 13 | TRBV30 | CAWSLTGRGEQYF | TGTGCCTGGAGTTTGACAGGGCGCGGCGAGCAGTACTTC
TRBJ1-5 | . | 14 | TRBV15 | CATSRDKGNQPQHF | TGTGCCACCAGCAGGGACAAAGGCAATCAGCCCCAGCATTTT
TRBJ1-5 | . | 14 | TRBV2 | CASSEGQVNQPQHF | TGTGCCAGCAGTGAAGGACAGGTCAATCAGCCCCAGCATTTT
TRBJ2-5 | TRBD1 | 15 | TRBV18 | CASSPLGQGQETQYF | TGTGCCAGCTCACCATTAGGACAGGGCCAAGAGACCCAGTACTTC
TRBJ2-7 | . | 15 | TRBV7-8 | CASSLSRGDSYEQYF | TGTGCCAGCAGCTTATCCAGGGGGGACTCCTACGAGCAGTACTTC
TRBJ2-1 | . | 13 | TRBV29-1 | CSVGYGRGNEQFF | TGCAGCGTTGGGTACGGGAGAGGCAATGAGCAGTTCTTC
TRBJ2-1 | TRBD1 | 19 | TRBV15 | CATRPGTALSISSYNEQFF | TGTGCCACCAGACCCGGGACAGCTTTATCCATAAGCTCCTACAATGAGCAGTTCTTC